This T cell receptor (beta chain) was sequenced during a study of long-term antiretroviral therapy in people with HIV. About the study: The oldest samples precede the 2015 immediate-ART recommendation by about a decade.

Points on this clone: Its specificity is not known.

Researchers ran immunoSEQ v3.0 at survey level. Profiled with immunoSEQ multiplex PCR; TCRdb holds only in-frame clones, not every one. The sample lists tens of thousands of clones, 70% to 85% seen once, with roughly a tenth in the top ten. The CDR3 contains 15 residues. CDR1 and CDR2 from the germline V gene are SGHAT and FQDESV (reference sequence). V was pared by 3 bases and J by 3 bases, with 12 bases between. Overall study results and limits: Dominant in the repertoire at all time points were clones expanded before ART. ART adherence, viral resistance and therapy changes were undocumented. Controls exceeded HIV repertoires in CDR3 length range.

This specimen consisted of unsorted PBMCs, obtained 0.8 years before starting antiretroviral therapy. The receptor's source is a man aged 18-30 years with HIV. This chain links TRBV11-1 with TRBJ2-1; D gene uncertain. CDR3 in DNA: TGTGCCAGCAGCTTGCTAGGAAATCTCTACAATGAGCAGTTCTTC. The encoded protein is CASSLLGNLYNEQFF.